The sequence of this TCR beta chain was determined in a study of OX40 agonist ivuxolimab in advanced cancers. Study context: The mean age was around 56 years, ranging from roughly 23 to 90, with about four fifths of participants male.

Note on this clone: What it binds is unknown.

This CDR3 contains 14 residues. Trimming pared 6 bases from V and 4 bases from J, leaving 19 bases between. CDR1 and CDR2 from the germline V gene are SQVTM and ANQGSEA. Findings and caveats of the study: Partial responders dosed at 0.1-3.0 mg/kg displayed clonal expansion ranking among the lowest. The study did not work out the antigen specificity of the expanded peripheral T cells. The CD4+ and CD8+ T cells in the blood had expanded clonally by week 6 at 0.1 to 3.0 mg/kg.

Here immunoSEQ multiplex PCR was the method, and the copy in TCRdb shows in-frame clones only, minus some. Of tens of thousands of clones listed, more than 80% are singletons. The sample was CD4+ or CD8+ T cells sorted from blood, taken in a trial of the OX40 agonist ivuxolimab. This chain links TRBV29-1 with TRBJ2-7, with D tentatively TRBD1 or TRBD2 (6 bases each). The TCR was taken from an adult with an advanced solid tumor such as melanoma, head and neck, liver or kidney cancer. For the CDR3, the DNA is TGCAGCGTAATTGAACGGAGGGGGGCGTACGAGCAGTACTTC. This encodes CSVIERRGAYEQYF.